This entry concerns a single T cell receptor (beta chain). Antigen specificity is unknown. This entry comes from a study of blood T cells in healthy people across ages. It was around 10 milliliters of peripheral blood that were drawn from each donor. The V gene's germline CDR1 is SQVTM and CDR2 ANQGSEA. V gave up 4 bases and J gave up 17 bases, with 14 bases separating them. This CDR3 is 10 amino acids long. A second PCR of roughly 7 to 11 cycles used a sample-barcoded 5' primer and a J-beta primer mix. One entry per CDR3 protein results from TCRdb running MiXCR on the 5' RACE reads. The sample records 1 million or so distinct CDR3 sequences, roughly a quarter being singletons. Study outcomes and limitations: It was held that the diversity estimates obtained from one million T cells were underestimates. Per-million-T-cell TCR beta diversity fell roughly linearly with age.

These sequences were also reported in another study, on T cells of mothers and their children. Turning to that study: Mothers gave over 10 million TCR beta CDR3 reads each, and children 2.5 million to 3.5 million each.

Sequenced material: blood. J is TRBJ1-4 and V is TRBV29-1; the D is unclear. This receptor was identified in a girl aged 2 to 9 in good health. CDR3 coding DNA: TGCAGCGTTGTCTCCAACCGTCGATTTTTT. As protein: CSVVSNRRFF.